One and the same sample provided the 2 T cell receptor beta chains below, sequenced in a study of T cells in pancreatic ductal adenocarcinoma. The selected patients with pancreatic ductal adenocarcinoma had surgery but no neoadjuvant therapy. Data came from immunoSEQ multiplex PCR; TCRdb stores just in-frame clones and leaves some out. The sample holds over 100,000 clones, 90% to 95% seen once. Material for sequencing was PBMCs. These receptor sequences come from a human donor with pancreatic ductal adenocarcinoma.

This chain joins TRBV30 and TRBJ2-1, with 9 bases identical to TRBD2. Trimming cost V 7 bases and J 4 bases; bases outside gene matches: 5. This CDR3 has 13 amino acids. Germline lookup yields CDR1 GTSNPN and CDR2 SVGIG (reference sequence). CDR3 protein: CASAGGPYNEQFF. The CDR3, as DNA: TGTGCCTCCGCGGGAGGGCCTTACAATGAGCAGTTCTTC.

This clone was counted a single time. The chain joins TRBV30 to TRBJ2-5, with D perhaps matching TRBD2 (6 bases). Germline V gene data show CDR1 as GTSNPN and CDR2 as SVGIG (reference sequence). This CDR3 comprises 14 residues. Between the trimmed V and J ends, which lost 0 bases and 3 bases, there was a span of 11 bases. CDR3 protein: CAWSVGGVEETQYF. The CDR3 coding sequence is TGTGCCTGGAGTGTAGGAGGGGTGGAAGAGACCCAGTACTTC.